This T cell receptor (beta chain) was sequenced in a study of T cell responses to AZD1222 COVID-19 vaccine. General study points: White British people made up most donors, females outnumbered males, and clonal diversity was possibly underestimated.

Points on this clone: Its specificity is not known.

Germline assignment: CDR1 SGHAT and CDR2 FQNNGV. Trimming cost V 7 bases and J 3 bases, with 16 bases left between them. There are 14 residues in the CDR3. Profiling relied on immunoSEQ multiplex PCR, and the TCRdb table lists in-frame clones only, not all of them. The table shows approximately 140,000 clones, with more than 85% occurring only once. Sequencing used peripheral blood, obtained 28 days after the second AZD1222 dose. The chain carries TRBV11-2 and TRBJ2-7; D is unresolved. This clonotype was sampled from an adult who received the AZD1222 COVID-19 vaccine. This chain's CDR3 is CASTPLARFYEQYF. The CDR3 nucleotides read TGTGCCAGCACCCCCCTGGCACGATTCTACGAGCAGTACTTC.